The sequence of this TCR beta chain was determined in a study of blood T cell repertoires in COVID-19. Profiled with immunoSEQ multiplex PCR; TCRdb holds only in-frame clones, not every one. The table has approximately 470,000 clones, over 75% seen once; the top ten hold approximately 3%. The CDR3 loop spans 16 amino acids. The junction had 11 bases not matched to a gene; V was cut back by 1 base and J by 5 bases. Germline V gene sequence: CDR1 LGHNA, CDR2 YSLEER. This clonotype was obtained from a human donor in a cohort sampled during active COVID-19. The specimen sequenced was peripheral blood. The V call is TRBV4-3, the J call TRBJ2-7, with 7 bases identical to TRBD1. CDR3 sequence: CASSQGVQGVQDEQYF. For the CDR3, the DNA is TGCGCCAGCAGCCAAGGGGTCCAGGGGGTACAAGACGAGCAGTACTTC.